The T cell receptor (beta chain) under discussion was sequenced for a study of OX40 agonist ivuxolimab in advanced cancers. Study details: Dose-escalation patients' cancers were hepatocellular carcinoma, melanoma, renal cell or head and neck cancer. Participants averaged roughly 57 years of age (range about 23 to 79) and were around 80% male.

Only in-frame clones appear in the TCRdb table, and some are missing; sequencing was by immunoSEQ multiplex PCR. The table records about 20,000 clones, approximately 84% of them present only once. Comments on this clone: Other DNA sequences in this sample translate to the same CDR3.

Systemic immunosuppression or autoimmune disease history was grounds to exclude patients. From germline, CDR1 is SEHNR and CDR2 FQNEAQ (reference sequence). The CDR3 runs 12 residues. V was shortened by 6 bases and J by 0 bases, with 5 bases between the two germline ends. The V call is TRBV7-9, the J call TRBJ1-1, with D uncertain. This specimen was CD4+ or CD8+ T cells sorted from blood, taken in a trial of the OX40 agonist ivuxolimab. This clonotype was obtained from an adult with an advanced solid tumor such as melanoma, head and neck, liver or kidney cancer. CDR3 bases: TGTGCCAGCAGAACCCTGAACACTGAAGCTTTCTTT. The encoded protein is CASRTLNTEAFF.